Listed below are T cell receptor beta chains from one sample, sequenced in a study of tumor and adjacent non-tumor tissue in lung cancer. TCRdb recomputed calls from the multiplex PCR reads with MiXCR, one row per CDR3 protein. The data contain 200,000 to 250,000 distinct CDR3 sequences, around 70% of them singletons. Material for sequencing was lung tumor tissue. The receptors shown here come from a man aged 60 to 69 with non-small cell lung cancer. The CDR3 runs from the conserved cysteine through the conserved F or W. A D gene is named only where the DNA matches it firmly. Clone size is given for some rows only: seen once, a few or many times, or a class if the clone is expanded.

j_call v_call d_call clone_size cdr3_nt cdr3_aa
TRBJ1-1 TRBV4-3 TRBD1 . TGCACCAGTAGCCAAGACTCGACAGGGGTGAACACTGAAGCTTTCTTT CTSSQDSTGVNTEAFF
TRBJ2-1 TRBV6-2/TRBV6-3 . . TGTGCCAACAGTTCTAGCAGGAAGGTCTACAATGAGCAGTTCTTC CANSSSRKVYNEQFF
TRBJ2-5 TRBV30 . . TGTGCCTGGGACCGCCAAGAGGCCCAGTACTTC CAWDRQEAQYF
TRBJ2-7 TRBV11-1 . . TGTGCCAGCAGCTTAATCCAGGGTCCAACCTACGAACAGTACTTC CASSLIQGPTYEQYF
TRBJ2-2 TRBV12-3/TRBV12-4 . . TGTACCAGCAGTTCAGGCTCCCGAAACACCGGGGAGCTGTTTTTC CTSSSGSRNTGELFF
TRBJ2-5 TRBV11-2 . large TGTGCCAGCAGCTTAATTGGCTACCAAGAGACCCAGTACTTC CASSLIGYQETQYF
TRBJ1-1 TRBV6-5 TRBD1 few TGTGCCAGCAGACAATCGACAGGGGCCCACACTGAAGCTTTCTTT CASRQSTGAHTEAFF
TRBJ2-2 TRBV29-1 . . TGCAGCGTTGTTTCACAGGGCCTCACCGGGGAGCTGTTTTTT CSVVSQGLTGELFF
TRBJ2-5 TRBV6-1 . . TGTGCCAGCAGTGAAGTGGAGACCCAGTACTTC CASSEVETQYF
TRBJ2-3 TRBV29-1 . . TGCAGCGTTGGCTCACGGCGACACACAGATACGCTGTATTTT CSVGSRRHTDTLYF